These 3 T cell receptor beta chains were sequenced from one sample in a study of OX40 agonist ivuxolimab in advanced cancers. Method: immunoSEQ multiplex PCR; TCRdb's copy keeps in-frame clones and lacks some. Of about 76,000 clones listed, around 84% are singletons. The sequencing used CD4+ or CD8+ T cells sorted from blood, collected in a trial of the OX40 agonist ivuxolimab. The receptors come from an adult with an advanced solid tumor such as melanoma, head and neck, liver or kidney cancer.

The chain joins TRBV5-6 to TRBJ2-7; no clear D gene. The CDR3 consists of 13 residues. V lost 7 bases to trimming and J lost 2 bases, with 13 bases between them. The germline CDR1 and CDR2 sequences are SGHDT and YYEEEE. The CDR3 spells CASGSRATYEQYV. The CDR3 DNA sequence: TGTGCCAGCGGTAGTAGGGCAACCTACGAGCAGTACGTC.

The V and J genes are TRBV30 and TRBJ1-1, with TRBD1 identical over 9 bases. Germline loops: CDR1 GTSNPN, CDR2 SVGIG (reference sequence). Trimming removed 7 bases from V and 8 bases from J; junction bases left unmatched: 14. This CDR3 comprises 14 residues. The CDR3 spells CALYRTGEGIEAFF. The CDR3 DNA sequence: TGTGCCTTATACCGGACAGGGGAGGGGATCGAAGCTTTCTTT.

The chain employs TRBV19 and TRBJ1-6, with D possibly TRBD1 on 6 matching bases. Between the trimmed V and J ends, which lost 2 bases and 3 bases, there was a span of 11 bases. Per the germline V gene, CDR1 is LNHDA and CDR2 is SQIVND (reference sequence). The CDR3 is 16 residues long. The CDR3 region is CASSIFVDSYNSPLHF. The CDR3 DNA follows: TGTGCCAGTAGTATATTTGTGGACAGCTATAATTCACCCCTCCACTTT.